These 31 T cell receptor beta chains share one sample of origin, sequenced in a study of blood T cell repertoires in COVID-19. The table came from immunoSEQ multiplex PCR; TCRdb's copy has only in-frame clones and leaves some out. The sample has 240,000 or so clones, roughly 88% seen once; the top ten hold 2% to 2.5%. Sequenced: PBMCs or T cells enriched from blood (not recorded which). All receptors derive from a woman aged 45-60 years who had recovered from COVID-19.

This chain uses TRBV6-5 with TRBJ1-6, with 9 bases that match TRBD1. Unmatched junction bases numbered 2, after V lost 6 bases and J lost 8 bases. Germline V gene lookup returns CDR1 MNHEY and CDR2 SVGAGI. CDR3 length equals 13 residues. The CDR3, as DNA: TGTGCCAGCAGCTGGGACAGGGATTCACCCCTCCACTTT. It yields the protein CASSWDRDSPLHF.

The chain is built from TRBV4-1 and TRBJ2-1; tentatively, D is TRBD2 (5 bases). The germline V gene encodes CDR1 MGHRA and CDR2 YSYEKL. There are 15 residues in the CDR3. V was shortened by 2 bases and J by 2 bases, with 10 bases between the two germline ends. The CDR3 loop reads CASSQRSGPYNEQFF. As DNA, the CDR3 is TGCGCCAGCAGCCAAAGGAGCGGACCCTACAATGAGCAGTTCTTC.

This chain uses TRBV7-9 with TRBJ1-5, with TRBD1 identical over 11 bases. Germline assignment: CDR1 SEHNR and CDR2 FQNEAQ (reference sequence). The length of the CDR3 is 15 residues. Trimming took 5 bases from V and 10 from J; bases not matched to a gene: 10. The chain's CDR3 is CASSQADRGRRPQHF. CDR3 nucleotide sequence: TGTGCCAGCAGCCAAGCGGACAGGGGGCGACGACCCCAGCATTTT.

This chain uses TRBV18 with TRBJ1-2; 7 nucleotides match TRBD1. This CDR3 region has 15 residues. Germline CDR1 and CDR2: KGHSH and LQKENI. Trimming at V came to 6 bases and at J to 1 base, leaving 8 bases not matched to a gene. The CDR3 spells CASSLGTASNYGYTF. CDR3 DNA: TGTGCCAGCTCCCTTGGGACAGCTAGTAACTATGGCTACACCTTC.

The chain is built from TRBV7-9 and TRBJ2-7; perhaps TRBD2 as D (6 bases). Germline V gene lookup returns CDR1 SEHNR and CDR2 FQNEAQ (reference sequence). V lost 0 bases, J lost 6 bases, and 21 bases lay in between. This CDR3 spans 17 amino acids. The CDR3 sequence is CASSLAKVGWEDLEQYF. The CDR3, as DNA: TGTGCCAGCAGCTTAGCCAAGGTTGGGTGGGAGGACCTCGAGCAGTACTTC.

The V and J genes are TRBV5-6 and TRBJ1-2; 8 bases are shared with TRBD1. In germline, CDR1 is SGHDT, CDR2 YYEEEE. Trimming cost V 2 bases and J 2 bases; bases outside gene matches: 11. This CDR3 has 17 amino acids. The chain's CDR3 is CASSLRSTGVDNYGYTF. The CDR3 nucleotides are TGTGCCAGCAGCTTAAGGTCGACAGGGGTGGACAACTATGGCTACACCTTC.

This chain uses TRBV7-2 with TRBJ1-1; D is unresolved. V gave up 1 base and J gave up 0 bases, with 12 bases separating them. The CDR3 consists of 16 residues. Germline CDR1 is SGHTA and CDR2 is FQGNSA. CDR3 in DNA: TGTGCCAGCAGCTTAGACCCCGGCAGGATGAACACTGAAGCTTTCTTT. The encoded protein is CASSLDPGRMNTEAFF.

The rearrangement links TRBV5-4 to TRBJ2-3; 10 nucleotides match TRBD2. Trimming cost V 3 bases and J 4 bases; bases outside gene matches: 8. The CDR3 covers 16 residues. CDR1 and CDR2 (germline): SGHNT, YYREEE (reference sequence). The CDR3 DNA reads TGTGCCAGCAGCTCCCTAAGCGGGAGGGTCCCAGATACGCAGTATTTT. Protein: CASSSLSGRVPDTQYF.

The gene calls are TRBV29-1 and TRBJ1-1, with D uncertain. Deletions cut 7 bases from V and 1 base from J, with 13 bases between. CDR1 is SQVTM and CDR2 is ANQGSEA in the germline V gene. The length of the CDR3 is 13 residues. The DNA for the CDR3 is TGCAGCGCCCTAGGTCCCTCGAACACTGAAGCTTTCTTT. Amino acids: CSALGPSNTEAFF.

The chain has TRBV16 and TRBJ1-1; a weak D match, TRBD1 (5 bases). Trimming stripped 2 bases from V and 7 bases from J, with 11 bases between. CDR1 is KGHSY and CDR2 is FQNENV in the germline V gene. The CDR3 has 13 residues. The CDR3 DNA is TGTGCCAGCAGCCAAGCTCGGGGGTGTGAAGCTTTCTTT. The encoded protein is CASSQARGCEAFF.

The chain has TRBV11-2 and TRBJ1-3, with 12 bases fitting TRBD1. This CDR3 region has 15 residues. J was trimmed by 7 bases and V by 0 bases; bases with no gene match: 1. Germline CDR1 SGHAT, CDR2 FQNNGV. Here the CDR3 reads CASSLEGQGANTIYF. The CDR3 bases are TGTGCCAGCAGCTTAGAGGGACAGGGGGCGAACACCATATATTTT.

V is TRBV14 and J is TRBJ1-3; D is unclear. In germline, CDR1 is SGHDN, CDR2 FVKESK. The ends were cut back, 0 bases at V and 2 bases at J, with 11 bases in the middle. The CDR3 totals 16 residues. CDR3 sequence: CASSQEFLIAGNTIYF. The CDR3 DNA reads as TGTGCCAGCAGCCAAGAGTTCCTCATAGCTGGAAACACCATATATTTT.

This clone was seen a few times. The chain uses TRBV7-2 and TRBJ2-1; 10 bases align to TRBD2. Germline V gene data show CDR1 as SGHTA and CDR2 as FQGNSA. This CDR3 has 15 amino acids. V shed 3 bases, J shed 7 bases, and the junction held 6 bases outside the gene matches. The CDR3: CASSLGPSGSNEQFF. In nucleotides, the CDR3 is TGTGCCAGCAGCTTGGGCCCTAGCGGGAGTAATGAGCAGTTCTTC. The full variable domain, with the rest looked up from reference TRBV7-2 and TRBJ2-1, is GAGVSQSPSNKVTEKGKDVELRCDPISGHTALYWYRQSLGQGLEFLIYFQGNSAPDKSGLPSDRFSAERTGGSVSTLTIQRTQQEDSAVYLCASSLGPSGSNEQFFGPGTRLTVL.

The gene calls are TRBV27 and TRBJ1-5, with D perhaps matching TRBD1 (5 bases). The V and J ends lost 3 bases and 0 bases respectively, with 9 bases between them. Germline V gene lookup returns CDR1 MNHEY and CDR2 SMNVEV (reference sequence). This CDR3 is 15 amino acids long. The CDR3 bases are TGTGCCAGCAGTTTGGGCAGGGCTAGCAATCAGCCCCAGCATTTT. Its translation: CASSLGRASNQPQHF.

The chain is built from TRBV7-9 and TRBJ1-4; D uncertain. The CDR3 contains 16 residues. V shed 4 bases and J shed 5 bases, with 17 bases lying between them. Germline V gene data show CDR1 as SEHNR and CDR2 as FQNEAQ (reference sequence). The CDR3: CASSSEEGWRNEKLFF. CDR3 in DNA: TGTGCCAGCAGCTCCGAAGAAGGATGGAGGAATGAAAAACTGTTTTTT.

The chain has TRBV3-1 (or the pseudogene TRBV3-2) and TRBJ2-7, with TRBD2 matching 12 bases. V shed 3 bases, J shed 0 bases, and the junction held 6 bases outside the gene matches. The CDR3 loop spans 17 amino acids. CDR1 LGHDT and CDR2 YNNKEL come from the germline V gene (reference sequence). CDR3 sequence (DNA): TGTGCCAGCAGCCAGCGACTAGCGGGGGCTAGCTCCTACGAGCAGTACTTC. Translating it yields CASSQRLAGASSYEQYF.

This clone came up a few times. The CDR3 protein is CASSPREQGGETQYF. CDR3 bases: TGTGCCAGCTCACCACGGGAACAGGGCGGGGAGACCCAGTACTTC. J is TRBJ2-5 and V is TRBV18, with D tentatively TRBD1 (6 bases). The CDR3 consists of 15 residues. CDR1 KGHSH and CDR2 LQKENI come from the germline V gene. V was cut by 1 base and J by 5 bases, with 14 bases left in between.

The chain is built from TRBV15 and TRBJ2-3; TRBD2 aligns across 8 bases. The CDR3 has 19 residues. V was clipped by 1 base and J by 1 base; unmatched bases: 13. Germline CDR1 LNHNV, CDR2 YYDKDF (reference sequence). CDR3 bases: TGTGCCACCAGCAGAGTTGGGGTACTTAGCGGGAAAGGCACAGATACGCAGTATTTT. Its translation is CATSRVGVLSGKGTDTQYF. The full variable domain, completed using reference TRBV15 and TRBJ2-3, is DAMVIQNPRYQVTQFGKPVTLSCSQTLNHNVMYWYQQKSSQAPKLLFHYYDKDFNNEADTPDNFQSRRPNTSFCFLDIRSPGLGDTAMYLCATSRVGVLSGKGTDTQYFGPGTRLTVL.

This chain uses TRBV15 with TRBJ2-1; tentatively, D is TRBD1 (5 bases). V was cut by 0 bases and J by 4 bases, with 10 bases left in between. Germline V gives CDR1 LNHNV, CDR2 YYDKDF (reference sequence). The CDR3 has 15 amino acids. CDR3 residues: CATSRDLGAYNEQFF. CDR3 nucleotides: TGTGCCACCAGCAGAGATCTAGGGGCGTACAATGAGCAGTTCTTC.

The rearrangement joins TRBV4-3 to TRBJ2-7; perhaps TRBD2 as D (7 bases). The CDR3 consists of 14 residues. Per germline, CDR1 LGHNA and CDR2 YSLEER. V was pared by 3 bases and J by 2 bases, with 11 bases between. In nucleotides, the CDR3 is TGCGCCAGCAGCCAGGGGAGGGGGGCCTACGAGCAGTACTTC. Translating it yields CASSQGRGAYEQYF.

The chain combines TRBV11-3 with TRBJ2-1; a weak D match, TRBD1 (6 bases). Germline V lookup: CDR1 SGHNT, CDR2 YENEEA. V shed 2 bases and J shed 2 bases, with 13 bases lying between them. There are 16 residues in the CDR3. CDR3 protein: CASSLRGSEPYNEQFF. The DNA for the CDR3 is TGTGCCAGCAGCTTAAGGGGGAGCGAGCCCTACAATGAGCAGTTCTTC.

In DNA form, the CDR3 reads TGTGCCAGCAGCCAAGACGGCTCGCGGGGGTTGTACGAGCAGTACTTC. Residues: CASSQDGSRGLYEQYF. The chain recombines TRBV14 with TRBJ2-7; 7 bases align to TRBD2. Losses at the gene ends were 0 bases for V and 4 bases for J; bases not matched to a gene: 9. Per the germline V gene, CDR1 is SGHDN and CDR2 is FVKESK. This CDR3 comprises 16 residues.

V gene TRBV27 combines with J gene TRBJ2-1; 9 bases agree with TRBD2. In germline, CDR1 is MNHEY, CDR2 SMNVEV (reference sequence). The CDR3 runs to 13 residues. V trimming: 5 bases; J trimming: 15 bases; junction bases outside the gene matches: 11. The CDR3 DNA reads TGTGCCAGCAGTCAGCGGGAGGCCGAAGACCCGTTCTTC. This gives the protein CASSQREAEDPFF.

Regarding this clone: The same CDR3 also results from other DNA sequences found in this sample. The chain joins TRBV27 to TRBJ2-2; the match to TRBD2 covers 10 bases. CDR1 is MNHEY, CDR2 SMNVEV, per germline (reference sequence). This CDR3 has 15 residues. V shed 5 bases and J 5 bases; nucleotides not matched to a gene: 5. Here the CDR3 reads CASSPRTSGTGELFF. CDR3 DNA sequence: TGTGCCAGCAGTCCCCGGACTAGCGGAACCGGGGAGCTGTTTTTT.

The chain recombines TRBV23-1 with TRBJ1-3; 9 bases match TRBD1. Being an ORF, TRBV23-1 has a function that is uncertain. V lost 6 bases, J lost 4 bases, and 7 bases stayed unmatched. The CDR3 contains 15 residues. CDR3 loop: CASSPNRGRGNTIYF. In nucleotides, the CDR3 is TGCGCCAGCAGCCCGAACAGGGGGCGAGGAAACACCATATATTTT.

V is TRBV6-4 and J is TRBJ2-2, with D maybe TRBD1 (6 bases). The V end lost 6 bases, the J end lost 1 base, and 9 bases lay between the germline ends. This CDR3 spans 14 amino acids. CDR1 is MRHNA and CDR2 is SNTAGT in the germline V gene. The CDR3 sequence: CASSLDRNTGELFF. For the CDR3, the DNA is TGTGCCAGCAGCCTGGACAGGAACACCGGGGAGCTGTTTTTT.

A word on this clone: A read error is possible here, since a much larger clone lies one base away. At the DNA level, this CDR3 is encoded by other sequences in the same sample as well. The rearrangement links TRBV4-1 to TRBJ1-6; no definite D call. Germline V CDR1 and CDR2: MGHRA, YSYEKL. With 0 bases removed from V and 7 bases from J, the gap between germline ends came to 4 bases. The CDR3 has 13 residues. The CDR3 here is CASSQDPNSPLHF. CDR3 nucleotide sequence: TGCGCCAGCAGCCAAGATCCGAATTCACCCCTCCACTTT.

The CDR3 loop is CASGKTGVSGNTIYF. CDR3 bases: TGTGCCAGCGGAAAGACAGGGGTCTCTGGAAACACCATATATTTT. The V and J genes are TRBV2 and TRBJ1-3; the match to TRBD1 covers 8 bases. Per the germline V gene, CDR1 is SNHLY and CDR2 is FYNNEI. The CDR3 runs to 15 residues. The junction had 6 bases not matched to a gene; V was cut back by 8 bases and J by 0 bases.

The CDR3 is CASSLILYGYTF. The CDR3, as DNA: TGTGCCAGCAGCTTGATCCTCTATGGCTACACCTTC. The chain uses TRBV5-5 and TRBJ1-2; D is unclear. Germline V gene lookup returns CDR1 SGHKS and CDR2 YYEKEE (reference sequence). The CDR3 length is 12 residues. V dropped 1 base and J dropped 4 bases, with 5 bases sitting between them. Drawing the rest from reference TRBV5-5 and TRBJ1-2, the complete variable domain is DAGVTQSPTHLIKTRGQQVTLRCSPISGHKSVSWYQQVLGQGPQFIFQYYEKEERGRGNFPDRFSARQFPNYSSELNVNALLLGDSALYLCASSLILYGYTFGSGTRLTVV.

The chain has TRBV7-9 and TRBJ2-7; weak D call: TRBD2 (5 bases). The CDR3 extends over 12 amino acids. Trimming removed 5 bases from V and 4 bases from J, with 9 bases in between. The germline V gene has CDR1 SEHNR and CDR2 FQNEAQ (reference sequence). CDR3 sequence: CASSPDLYEQYF. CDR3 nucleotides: TGTGCCAGCAGCCCGGACTTATACGAGCAGTACTTC. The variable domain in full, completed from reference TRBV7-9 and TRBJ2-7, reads DTGVSQNPRHKITKRGQNVTFRCDPISEHNRLYWYRQTLGQGPEFLTYFQNEAQLEKSRLLSDRFSAERPKGSFSTLEIQRTEQGDSAMYLCASSPDLYEQYFGPGTRLTVT.

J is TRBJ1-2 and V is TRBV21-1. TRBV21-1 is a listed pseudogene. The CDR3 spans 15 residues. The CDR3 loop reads CASSKRPHFGYGYTF. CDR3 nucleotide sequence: TGTGCCAGCAGCAAACGCCCCCACTTCGGCTATGGCTACACCTTC.